These T cell receptor beta chains were read from a single sample in a study of circulating and synovial CD4+ cells in juvenile arthritis. Data came from immunoSEQ multiplex PCR; TCRdb stores just in-frame clones and leaves some out. The sample yields tens of thousands of clones, just under 97% seen once. Sequencing was done on a sample of CD4+ T cells from blood. The origin of the receptors is a human donor with juvenile idiopathic arthritis. The CDR3 runs from the conserved cysteine through the conserved F or W. Each record gives: V gene, CDR3 protein.

>TRBV29-1
CSVGQGTMNTEAFF
>TRBV9
CASSVAGTLSGNTIYF
>TRBV11-2
CASSREGRQETQYF
>TRBV9
CASSVKSGAYEQYF
>TRBV19
CASSGLAGLTGELFF
>TRBV6-5
CASTPAAGGDNEQFF
>TRBV11-2
CASSLGPDRAVGRELFF
>TRBV14
CASSQPGTSGGSQQFF
>TRBV6-6
CASSTLGGGTRPEAFF
>TRBV11-1
CASRPRRAGYF
>TRBV6-5
CATSEGFTEAFF
>TRBV14
CASSRQGLGYTF
>TRBV5-1
CASSLILAGRETQYF
>TRBV21-1
CASSKVGSPYTEAFF
>TRBV30
CAWRDRYDSPLHF
>TRBV2
CASTRTSGSYEQYF
>TRBV15
CATSRGGRAGDWQYF
>TRBV2
CASSEEQGAYNEQFF
>TRBV13
CASSTSVHGAQHF
>TRBV28
CASSSPGQPVYGYTF
>TRBV7-2
CASSLEGQANYGYTF
>TRBV9
CASSPPRQLNYGYTF
>TRBV10-1
CASSDRTGGGHTDTQYF
>TRBV10-3
CAISIQGSQETQYF
>TRBV9
CASSVAGGGYTDTQYF
>TRBV4-2
CASSQDPSGKETQYF
>TRBV30
CAWSSRLAGISYEQYF
>TRBV27
CASKGDILSNEKLFF
>TRBV7-8
CASSLFSGLSYTF
>TRBV9
CASSKQSGGYTF
>TRBV7-2
CASSLPTDTQYF
>TRBV9
CASSPGSGMANEQFF
>TRBV28
CASSLVGAREQYF
>TRBV9
CASSVIPEGGNTIYF
>TRBV5-4
CASSLRTATTDTQYF
>TRBV28
CASSFQGDFTDTQYF
>TRBV11-2
CASSFGEGYTF
>TRBV29-1
CSVAGRGGPSYGYTF
>TRBV6-1
CASRLAGVLDTQYF
>TRBV25-1
CASSEGDSPLHF
>TRBV28
CASSLDRYSTDTQYF
>TRBV5-1
CASSLVSGENYGYTF
>TRBV28
CASTTGSLNEKLFF
>TRBV5-1
CASSSGQGEQFF
>TRBV29-1
CSGQNTEAFF